Listed here are 29 T cell receptor beta chains from one sample, sequenced in a study of blood T cells in healthy people across ages. Alongside a J-beta primer mix, a sample-barcoded 5' primer served in a second PCR lasting about 7 to 11 cycles. TCRdb independently ran MiXCR on the 5' RACE reads; one entry per CDR3 protein. The profile shows hundreds of thousands of distinct CDR3 sequences, 58% of them singletons. Input material: blood. All receptors derive from a man aged 55 to 70 in good health.

The chain has TRBV10-3 and TRBJ2-4; 9 positions agree with TRBD2. TRBJ2-7 matches the DNA end more closely, so the J call is doubtful. Germline V gene data show CDR1 as ENHRY and CDR2 as SYGVKD. CDR3 size: 16 residues. The CDR3 nucleotides read TGTGCCATCAGTGAGTCGGGTAGCGGGGGTCTCGACGAGCAGTACTTC. Translating it yields CAISESGSGGLDEQYF.

The chain combines TRBV15 with TRBJ1-1, with D tentatively TRBD1 (6 bases). Trimming stripped 1 base from V and 10 bases from J, with 19 bases between. From germline, CDR1 is LNHNV and CDR2 YYDKDF (reference sequence). The length of the CDR3 is 15 residues. The CDR3 DNA follows: TGTGCCACCAGCAGAGGGGGCGTTGGGGAGACAGGAGCTTTCTTT. Protein: CATSRGGVGETGAFF. The whole variable domain, remainder taken from reference TRBV15 and TRBJ1-1, is DAMVIQNPRYQVTQFGKPVTLSCSQTLNHNVMYWYQQKSSQAPKLLFHYYDKDFNNEADTPDNFQSRRPNTSFCFLDIRSPGLGDTAMYLCATSRGGVGETGAFFGQGTRLTVV.

This clonotype was seen a handful of times. This rearrangement joins TRBV5-1 to TRBJ1-4; TRBD1 is a possible D gene (6 bases). CDR1 is SGHRS and CDR2 is YFSETQ in the germline V gene. Between the trimmed V and J ends, which lost 0 bases and 8 bases, there was a span of 17 bases. The CDR3 contains 16 residues. In DNA form, the CDR3 reads TGCGCCAGCAGCTTGGAGGGGACCGAGGGGGAAGAAAAACTGTTTTTT. It codes for CASSLEGTEGEEKLFF.

This clonotype appeared a few times. The rearrangement joins TRBV6-6 to TRBJ1-5; D is perhaps TRBD1 (5 bases). Germline V CDR1 and CDR2: MNHNY, SVGAGI (reference sequence). The CDR3 extends over 14 amino acids. The germline V and J ends were trimmed by 6 bases and 0 bases, with 9 bases remaining between them. CDR3 protein: CASRGGSSNQPQHF. CDR3 DNA: TGTGCCAGCAGGGGGGGGTCTAGCAATCAGCCCCAGCATTTT.

The rearrangement joins TRBV20-1 to TRBJ2-1, with D possibly being TRBD1 or TRBD2 (6 bases each). The V gene's germline CDR1 is DFQATT and CDR2 SNEGSKA (reference sequence). The CDR3 consists of 16 residues. V was shortened by 0 bases and J by 2 bases, with 14 bases between the two germline ends. This CDR3 is CSARDGGQGPYNEQFF. The DNA for the CDR3 is TGCAGTGCTAGAGATGGGGGGCAGGGCCCCTACAATGAGCAGTTCTTC.

The V gene is TRBV9, the J gene TRBJ2-3, with TRBD2 matching 13 bases. CDR1 SGDLS and CDR2 YYNGEE come from the germline V gene. The V gene end was trimmed by 3 bases and the J gene end by 1 base; junction bases not matched to a gene: 2. The CDR3 has 16 residues. The CDR3 DNA reads as TGTGCCAGCAGCGCCGGGACTAGCGGGGGCACAGATACGCAGTATTTT. Protein product: CASSAGTSGGTDTQYF.

The CDR3, as DNA: TGTGCCAGCTCACCGCCCAGGGGCCAGAGCTCTGGGGCCAACGTCCTGACTTTC. It encodes CASSPPRGQSSGANVLTF. The rearrangement links TRBV18 to TRBJ2-6, with D possibly TRBD1 on 6 matching bases. Trimming shortened V by 3 bases and J by 0 bases, and 15 bases separated the two germline ends. Germline-derived CDR1 and CDR2 are KGHSH and LQKENI. The length of the CDR3 is 18 residues.

The chain combines TRBV7-2 with TRBJ2-1; D is tentatively TRBD1 or TRBD2 (7 bases each). Germline assignment: CDR1 SGHTA and CDR2 FQGNSA. The length of the CDR3 is 16 residues. V was trimmed by 1 base and J by 7 bases, leaving 17 bases between them. For the CDR3, the DNA is TGTGCCAGCAGCTTAGGTCCAGGGGGGGTGGGGAATGAGCAGTTCTTC. Protein product: CASSLGPGGVGNEQFF. Supplemented by reference TRBV7-2 and TRBJ2-1, the full variable domain reads GAGVSQSPSNKVTEKGKDVELRCDPISGHTALYWYRQSLGQGLEFLIYFQGNSAPDKSGLPSDRFSAERTGGSVSTLTIQRTQQEDSAVYLCASSLGPGGVGNEQFFGPGTRLTVL.

The rearrangement uses TRBV20-1 and TRBJ2-1, with a tentative D call TRBD1 (5 bases). V shed 6 bases and J shed 8 bases, with 14 bases lying between them. Germline V gene lookup returns CDR1 DFQATT and CDR2 SNEGSKA (reference sequence). The CDR3 extends over 12 amino acids. CDR3 coding DNA: TGCAGTGCCCGAAAACTCAGGGATGAGCAGTTCTTC. It is translated as CSARKLRDEQFF.

About this clonotype: At one boundary the junction diverges from the germline segment, which might be a read error. J is TRBJ1-2 and V is TRBV18; tentatively, D is TRBD1 (6 bases). CDR3 length equals 17 residues. Germline lookup yields CDR1 KGHSH and CDR2 LQKENI. The CDR3 sequence: CASSSQTGTSTNYGCTF. The CDR3 nucleotides are TGTGCCAGCTCGTCGCAGACCGGGACAAGTACTAACTATGGCTGCACCTTC.

The chain is built from TRBV11-2 and TRBJ1-4, with D maybe TRBD1 (5 bases). Per germline, CDR1 SGHAT and CDR2 FQNNGV. Trimming removed 1 base from V and 7 bases from J, with 13 bases in between. The CDR3 runs to 15 residues. The CDR3 reads CASSLGARRGEKLFF. In DNA, the CDR3 is TGTGCCAGCAGCTTAGGGGCAAGGAGGGGTGAAAAACTGTTTTTT.

The chain joins TRBV7-9 to TRBJ2-7; TRBD2 might be the D (6 bases). Germline CDR1 and CDR2: SEHNR and FQNEAQ (reference sequence). The V gene lost 4 bases and the J gene lost 0 bases, with 13 bases spanning the gap. CDR3 length equals 15 residues. CDR3 amino acids: CASSSERAVSYEQYF. The CDR3 nucleotides are TGTGCCAGCAGCTCGGAGCGGGCGGTCTCCTACGAGCAGTACTTC.

The chain combines TRBV12-3 or TRBV12-4 with TRBJ2-1; D gene ambiguous. The V end was cut by 5 bases, the J end by 0 bases, with 14 bases between. The CDR3 contains 16 residues. CDR3: CASSPPPGYSYNEQFF. In DNA, the CDR3 is TGTGCCAGCAGTCCACCCCCAGGTTACTCCTACAATGAGCAGTTCTTC.

This clonotype came up a few times. The chain has TRBV5-1 and TRBJ2-3; D unclear. CDR1 SGHRS and CDR2 YFSETQ come from the germline V gene. This CDR3 contains 12 residues. V was cut by 0 bases and J by 5 bases, with 4 bases left in between. CDR3 region: CASSLDRDTQYF. CDR3 sequence (DNA): TGCGCCAGCAGCTTGGATCGAGATACGCAGTATTTT.

V gene TRBV6-5 combines with J gene TRBJ1-2; D not certain. Germline lookup yields CDR1 MNHEY and CDR2 SVGAGI. This CDR3 spans 12 amino acids. The V gene lost 6 bases and the J gene lost 4 bases, with 9 bases spanning the gap. The CDR3 spells CASREGPYGYTF. The CDR3 DNA sequence: TGTGCCAGCAGAGAAGGACCCTATGGCTACACCTTC.

This chain joins TRBV2 and TRBJ2-1; D is perhaps TRBD2 (5 bases). Germline V CDR1 and CDR2: SNHLY, FYNNEI. CDR3 length equals 15 residues. The ends were cut back, 1 base at V and 9 bases at J, with 16 bases in the middle. CDR3 sequence (DNA): TGTGCCAGCAGTGAAGAAGAGGGCAGTCGCAGTGAGCAGTTCTTC. Translated, it gives CASSEEEGSRSEQFF.

The rearrangement links TRBV7-9 to TRBJ1-4; 8 bases agree with TRBD1. The trim removed 6 bases at V and 0 bases at J, leaving 3 bases unmatched. In germline, CDR1 is SEHNR, CDR2 FQNEAQ (reference sequence). CDR3 size: 15 residues. This chain's CDR3 is CASSGQGATNEKLFF. CDR3 nucleotides: TGTGCCAGCAGTGGACAGGGTGCAACTAATGAAAAACTGTTTTTT.

The rearrangement links TRBV28 to TRBJ2-7; possibly TRBD1 or TRBD2 for D (5 bases each). Looked up from germline, CDR1 is MDHEN and CDR2 is SYDVKM. The V end lost 7 bases, the J end lost 2 bases, and 18 bases lay between the germline ends. The CDR3 extends over 15 amino acids. Here the CDR3 reads CASTKSGTVPYEQYF. The DNA of the CDR3 is TGTGCCAGCACCAAATCCGGGACGGTTCCCTACGAGCAGTACTTC. Looking up the rest from reference TRBV28 and TRBJ2-7 gives the full variable domain: DVKVTQSSRYLVKRTGEKVFLECVQDMDHENMFWYRQDPGLGLRLIYFSYDVKMKEKGDIPEGYSVSREKKERFSLILESASTNQTSMYLCASTKSGTVPYEQYFGPGTRLTVT.

The chain carries TRBV12-3 or TRBV12-4 and TRBJ1-2; perhaps TRBD1 as D (6 bases). Trimming removed 6 bases from V and 5 bases from J, with 16 bases in between. The CDR3 contains 14 residues. For the CDR3, the DNA is TGTGCCAGCAGAATCCCGGGGGCGCGGTATGGCTACACCTTC. Its translation is CASRIPGARYGYTF.

The rearrangement joins TRBV28 to TRBJ1-1; a weak D match, TRBD1 (6 bases). Germline lookup yields CDR1 MDHEN and CDR2 SYDVKM. The CDR3 has 14 amino acids. Trimming shortened V by 7 bases and J by 1 base, and 13 bases separated the two germline ends. As DNA, the CDR3 is TGTGCCAGCACTCGCGGGGGGGCGAACACTGAAGCTTTCTTT. It yields the protein CASTRGGANTEAFF.

This clonotype was recorded a few times. The J gene is TRBJ2-4, the V gene TRBV11-2, with D perhaps TRBD1 (5 bases). Germline loops: CDR1 SGHAT, CDR2 FQNNGV. This CDR3 comprises 16 residues. With 5 bases removed from V and 7 bases from J, the gap between germline ends came to 21 bases. For the CDR3, the DNA is TGTGCCAGCAGCCAAAGTCAGGGCGCATATGCGAACATTCAGTACTTC. Encoded protein: CASSQSQGAYANIQYF.

The V call is TRBV5-1, the J call TRBJ2-1, with 15 bases identical to TRBD2. Germline values: CDR1 SGHRS, CDR2 YFSETQ. V shed 2 bases and J 10 bases; nucleotides not matched to a gene: 7. The CDR3 runs to 16 residues. The CDR3 spells CASSFGLAGGDDEQFF. As DNA, the CDR3 is TGCGCCAGCAGCTTTGGACTAGCGGGAGGGGACGACGAGCAGTTCTTC. Complete variable domain (other parts from reference TRBV5-1 and TRBJ2-1): KAGVTQTPRYLIKTRGQQVTLSCSPISGHRSVSWYQQTPGQGLQFLFEYFSETQRNKGNFPGRFSGRQFSNSRSEMNVSTLELGDSALYLCASSFGLAGGDDEQFFGPGTRLTVL.

This clonotype occurred many times. The chain uses TRBV7-9 and TRBJ2-2; TRBD2 is a possible D gene (5 bases). The CDR3 totals 14 residues. Germline V CDR1 and CDR2: SEHNR, FQNEAQ (reference sequence). Trimming pared 8 bases from V and 0 bases from J, leaving 10 bases between. CDR3 DNA: TGTGCCAGCGCCGGGATGGCGAACACCGGGGAGCTGTTTTTT. Protein sequence: CASAGMANTGELFF.

The rearrangement links TRBV10-3 to TRBJ1-6; D ambiguous. This CDR3 is built from 13 residues. Trimming removed 6 bases from V and 5 bases from J, with 8 bases in between. Germline loops: CDR1 ENHRY, CDR2 SYGVKD. CDR3 in DNA: TGTGCCATCAGCGAAATGAATAATTCACCCCTCCACTTT. Translated, it gives CAISEMNNSPLHF.

This clonotype showed up just once. V usage is TRBV24-1 and J usage is TRBJ1-2; D is perhaps TRBD1 (6 bases). The V gene lost 3 bases and the J gene lost 4 bases, with 17 bases spanning the gap. Germline CDR1 is KGHDR and CDR2 is SFDVKD. The CDR3 totals 16 residues. In nucleotides, the CDR3 is TGTGCCACCAGTGATCACAGCAGGGGTTCGGGCTATGGCTACACCTTC. The encoded protein is CATSDHSRGSGYGYTF.

The rearrangement joins TRBV6-5 to TRBJ2-1, with D perhaps TRBD1 or TRBD2 (6 bases each). Trimming pared 8 bases from V and 10 bases from J, leaving 18 bases between. Germline lookup yields CDR1 MNHEY and CDR2 SVGAGI. The CDR3 length is 13 residues. Here the CDR3 reads CASRVEGGVEQFF. CDR3 nucleotide sequence: TGTGCCAGCCGGGTTGAGGGGGGCGTCGAGCAGTTCTTC.

The chain carries TRBV2 and TRBJ2-1, with D tentatively TRBD1 (5 bases). V shed 1 base and J shed 10 bases, with 5 bases lying between them. Germline V lookup: CDR1 SNHLY, CDR2 FYNNEI. CDR3 length: 11 residues. CDR3 sequence: CASSEGTEQFF. As DNA, the CDR3 is TGTGCCAGCAGTGAAGGGACAGAGCAGTTCTTC.

The rearrangement links TRBV20-1 to TRBJ2-4, with TRBD2 matching over 15 bases. Germline V CDR1 and CDR2: DFQATT, SNEGSKA (reference sequence). The CDR3 extends over 18 amino acids. V shed 5 bases, J shed 3 bases, and the junction held 11 bases outside the gene matches. CDR3 sequence reads: CSAGRTSGGASGKNIQYF. CDR3 bases: TGCAGTGCTGGCAGGACTAGCGGGGGGGCCTCGGGCAAAAACATTCAGTACTTC.

The chain carries TRBV12-3 or TRBV12-4 and TRBJ1-5, with D possibly being TRBD1 (5 bases). CDR3 size: 16 residues. V lost 5 bases to trimming and J lost 0 bases, with 14 bases between them. Here the CDR3 reads CASSPPGDYSNQPQHF. In DNA form, the CDR3 reads TGTGCCAGCAGTCCCCCGGGGGATTATAGCAATCAGCCCCAGCATTTT.